This entry is about one T cell receptor (beta chain). There is no known antigen for this receptor. There are no base qualities to consult, and no much larger clone falls within one base. The immunoSEQ Assay, a bias-controlled multiplex PCR, was used to amplify TCRbeta CDR3 regions from genomic DNA. On the authors' methods: The number of nucleated cells in each sample was estimated from the amplification of reference gene primers within the assay. To quantify the absolute abundance of each unique TCRbeta CDR3 rearrangement, sequence reads were collapsed and filtered. For each sample, productive Simpson clonality was calculated as the square root of Simpson's diversity index over productive rearrangements. The clones in this table, taken by TCRdb from immuneACCESS, are in-frame only. Not every clone is retained; where verified, under half of the shortfall comes from an unresolved V gene, and the cause of the rest is unknown. The DNA gave D and trimming, while V, J and clone size come from that table. This sample has over 150,000 clones in its table, and around 82% of those were observed once. The ten largest clones capture 13% to 15% of the sample.

Taken from cysteine to phenylalanine, the CDR3 has 16 residues. Of all the DNA, just the CDR3 is kept, 48 bases in frame from base 1. Via the germline V gene, CDR1 is LGHNA and CDR2 YSLEER. V is pruned by 0 bases and J by 2 bases, leaving 4 bases of the junction without a gene match. Collaborating institutions collected whole blood in K2EDTA tubes following their own protocols. For TCRbeta analysis, collaborators shipped samples in one of three forms: frozen whole blood, isolated PBMCs, or DNA extracted from either of those sample types. This sample is drawn from a study of blood T cell repertoires in COVID-19 (dated by TCRdb to between 2020 and 2021). For the study in its entirety: Collaborator samples came from the United States, Italy and Spain and covered acute and convalescent phases of COVID-19. The material from the prospective study consisted of cDNA or gDNA derived from T cells, B-cell-depleted T cells, or PBMCs. Subjects who had been exposed to COVID-19, were actively infected with it, or had recovered from it provided the deeply sampled blood TCRbeta repertoires that made up the dataset. The repertoires were released in a freely available public database meant as a resource for research on the immune response to SARS-CoV-2. Samples came from the ongoing ImmuneRACE study (first 160 participants) plus 1,254 subjects from 6 global collaborators. A de-identified subject ID, COVID-19 status, age in years and sex were almost always included in the sample metadata. Where HLA class I and class II types were available, the types were taken from metadata supplied by the sample provider, not from assay-based typing. What the work shows at the level of the full study, not this receptor alone: How much clinical and demographic metadata was included differed by source and by participant, and the metadata was provided uncurated.

Sequenced sample: peripheral blood. The rearrangement combines TRBV4-3 with TRBJ2-3, with 8 junctional bases fitting TRBD2. This TCR was recovered from a man aged 18 to 29 with active or convalescent COVID-19. CDR3 reads: CASSQDRGGVTDTQYF. The nucleotides are TGCGCCAGCAGCCAAGACCGGGGGGGAGTCACAGATACGCAGTATTTT.